Listed here are 22 T cell receptor beta chains from one sample, sequenced in a study of cytotoxic CD8 clonotypes in ibrutinib-treated CLL. Clones were sequenced by immunoSEQ multiplex PCR, and TCRdb holds only the in-frame ones, with some missing. The data hold roughly 60,000 clones, with roughly 70% observed a single time. The sequenced sample was PBMCs, obtained after 12 months of ibrutinib treatment. These receptor sequences come from a human donor with chronic lymphocytic leukemia.

The chain links TRBV4-1 to TRBJ1-5; TRBD1 agrees at 10 bases. Trimming cost V 0 bases and J 0 bases; bases outside gene matches: 8. The V gene's germline CDR1 is MGHRA and CDR2 YSYEKL. This CDR3 comprises 19 residues. The CDR3: CASSQEPRTGGYSNQPQHF. The CDR3 DNA follows: TGCGCCAGCAGCCAAGAGCCCCGGACAGGGGGATATAGCAATCAGCCCCAGCATTTT.

This clone has just a few counts. The chain combines TRBV5-5 with TRBJ2-7, with a possible D match to TRBD2 (6 bases). This CDR3 has 13 residues. The germline V gene encodes CDR1 SGHKS and CDR2 YYEKEE (reference sequence). V lost 0 bases and J 6 bases, leaving 10 bases between the germline ends. CDR3 region: CASSLAGGVEQYF. As DNA, the CDR3 is TGTGCCAGCAGCTTGGCCGGAGGGGTCGAGCAGTACTTC.

This clone was seen a handful of times. This chain joins TRBV7-9 and TRBJ2-7, with 7 bases fitting TRBD1. The CDR3 is 15 amino acids. V lost 7 bases to trimming and J lost 6 bases; unmatched junction nucleotides: 15. The germline gives CDR1 SEHNR, CDR2 FQNEAQ (reference sequence). CDR3 in DNA: TGTGCCAGCACAAGCCCCCACGACAGGGTCGGCGAGCAGTACTTC. This translates into CASTSPHDRVGEQYF.

This chain joins TRBV28 and TRBJ1-1; 12 bases map to TRBD1. J was trimmed by 9 bases and V by 6 bases; bases with no gene match: 5. CDR3 length equals 13 residues. Germline assignment: CDR1 MDHEN and CDR2 SYDVKM. This chain's CDR3 is CASSPGTGGKAFF. CDR3 coding DNA: TGTGCCAGCAGCCCCGGGACAGGGGGCAAAGCTTTCTTT. Full variable domain (remainder filled in from reference TRBV28 and TRBJ1-1): DVKVTQSSRYLVKRTGEKVFLECVQDMDHENMFWYRQDPGLGLRLIYFSYDVKMKEKGDIPEGYSVSREKKERFSLILESASTNQTSMYLCASSPGTGGKAFFGQGTRLTVV.

V gene TRBV11-1 combines with J gene TRBJ2-3; 13 bases match TRBD2. Germline V lookup: CDR1 SGHAT, CDR2 FQDESV (reference sequence). Germline trimming cut 3 bases from V and 3 bases from J; bases unmatched to any gene: 3. This CDR3 has 16 amino acids. Written as DNA, the CDR3 is TGTGCCAGCAGCTTGGGGGGACTAGCGGGAACAGATACGCAGTATTTT. It encodes CASSLGGLAGTDTQYF.

The chain employs TRBV4-1 and TRBJ2-7; 7 bases are a match to TRBD2. This CDR3 is built from 15 residues. Germline-derived CDR1 and CDR2 are MGHRA and YSYEKL. The trim removed 4 bases at V and 3 bases at J, leaving 9 bases unmatched. Here the CDR3 reads CASSPAGSLGYEQYF. DNA of the CDR3: TGCGCCAGCAGCCCAGCGGGATCCCTCGGCTACGAGCAGTACTTC.

This chain links TRBV2 with TRBJ2-7; tentatively, D is TRBD1 (6 bases). The CDR3 contains 14 residues. Germline V gene sequence: CDR1 SNHLY, CDR2 FYNNEI. The ends were cut back, 7 bases at V and 1 base at J, with 14 bases in the middle. CDR3 sequence (DNA): TGTGCCAGCAATCCACAGGGTATATCCTACGAGCAGTACTTC. Translated: CASNPQGISYEQYF.

In its sample, this clone was seen a few times. The rearrangement links TRBV7-9 to TRBJ2-1, with 9 bases matching TRBD2. J gave up 4 bases and V 5 bases, and 12 bases lay outside the gene matches. In germline, CDR1 is SEHNR, CDR2 FQNEAQ (reference sequence). This CDR3 comprises 17 residues. DNA for the CDR3: TGTGCCAGCAGCAGGACTTTATCTAGCGGGAAATACAATGAGCAGTTCTTC. It codes for CASSRTLSSGKYNEQFF.

This clone showed up just a few times. The chain joins TRBV5-1 to TRBJ2-5, with D possibly matching TRBD2 (6 bases). The CDR3 loop spans 16 amino acids. V lost 5 bases, J lost 1 base, and 18 bases lay in between. The V gene's germline CDR1 is SGHRS and CDR2 YFSETQ. The CDR3 sequence is CASSRLGGRVQETQYF. In DNA form, the CDR3 reads TGCGCCAGCAGTCGTCTGGGGGGTAGAGTCCAAGAGACCCAGTACTTC.

V is TRBV9 and J is TRBJ2-1; maybe TRBD1 (5 bases). CDR3 length: 15 residues. V gave up 0 bases and J gave up 2 bases, with 9 bases separating them. Germline V gives CDR1 SGDLS, CDR2 YYNGEE. CDR3 DNA sequence: TGTGCCAGCAGCGTAGCGCCCAGGGCCTACAATGAGCAGTTCTTC. Translated, it gives CASSVAPRAYNEQFF.

This clone was seen a handful of times. V and J are TRBV10-3 and TRBJ1-5; D gene unclear. The CDR3 consists of 12 residues. V lost 3 bases to trimming and J lost 5 bases, with 5 bases between them. Germline CDR1 and CDR2: ENHRY and SYGVKD. CDR3: CAISDYDQPQHF. The CDR3 nucleotides read TGTGCCATCAGTGATTACGATCAGCCCCAGCATTTT.

The chain links TRBV18 to TRBJ2-7; D possibly uses TRBD1 or TRBD2 (6 bases each). V was cut by 2 bases and J by 6 bases, with 11 bases left in between. The germline gives CDR1 KGHSH, CDR2 LQKENI. The CDR3 extends over 13 amino acids. CDR3 nucleotide sequence: TGTGCCAGCTCACCAACTGAGGGGGGCGAGCAGTACTTC. Amino acids: CASSPTEGGEQYF.

The chain employs TRBV11-3 and TRBJ2-2; 11 bases align to TRBD1. CDR1 is SGHNT, CDR2 YENEEA, per germline. The CDR3 runs to 17 residues. Trimming cost V 5 bases and J 4 bases; bases outside gene matches: 9. CDR3 bases: TGTGCCAGCAGCCAGGACAGGGGGCTGGCCTCCACCGGGGAGCTGTTTTTT. The encoded protein is CASSQDRGLASTGELFF.

This clone was detected only once. This chain joins TRBV19 and TRBJ1-2; 8 nucleotides match TRBD1. CDR3 length: 14 residues. Germline lookup yields CDR1 LNHDA and CDR2 SQIVND (reference sequence). Trimming cost V 4 bases and J 5 bases; bases outside gene matches: 6. CDR3 sequence: CASSTLTGDYGYTF. The CDR3 region has the DNA TGTGCCAGTAGTACCCTGACAGGGGATTATGGCTACACCTTC.

V and J are TRBV7-3 and TRBJ2-7; D may be TRBD2 (5 bases). CDR1 and CDR2 from the germline V gene are SGHTA and FQGTGA. The CDR3 covers 14 residues. V lost 2 bases to trimming and J lost 0 bases, with 8 bases between them. CDR3 nucleotides: TGTGCCAGCAGCTTACCAGAGGGCTCCTACGAGCAGTACTTC. Amino acids: CASSLPEGSYEQYF.

The V call is TRBV6-1, the J call TRBJ2-7; TRBD2 matches at 10 bases. Losses at the gene ends were 3 bases for V and 3 bases for J; bases not matched to a gene: 8. The length of the CDR3 is 16 residues. Germline V gives CDR1 MNHNS, CDR2 SASEGT. The chain's CDR3 is CASSDGLAGVFYEQYF. The CDR3 coding sequence is TGTGCCAGCAGTGATGGGCTAGCGGGAGTCTTCTACGAGCAGTACTTC.

The rearrangement joins TRBV27 to TRBJ1-1, with TRBD1 matching 8 bases. This CDR3 is 16 amino acids long. The V gene end was trimmed by 4 bases and the J gene end by 1 base; junction bases not matched to a gene: 8. The germline V gene has CDR1 MNHEY and CDR2 SMNVEV (reference sequence). This CDR3 reads CASSSAGQAKNTEAFF. As DNA, the CDR3 is TGTGCCAGCAGTTCCGCGGGACAGGCTAAGAACACTGAAGCTTTCTTT.

This clone has only a few counts. The V call is TRBV4-1, the J call TRBJ2-7, with 8 bases aligning to TRBD2. The germline CDR1 and CDR2 sequences are MGHRA and YSYEKL. Unmatched junction bases numbered 12, after V lost 5 bases and J lost 6 bases. The CDR3 extends over 15 amino acids. CDR3: CASSWGLVLPGEQYF. Written as DNA, the CDR3 is TGCGCCAGCAGCTGGGGACTAGTTTTGCCCGGCGAGCAGTACTTC.

This chain joins TRBV9 and TRBJ1-2, with D uncertain. The V end lost 5 bases, the J end lost 6 bases, and 17 bases lay between the germline ends. From germline, CDR1 is SGDLS and CDR2 YYNGEE. This CDR3 has 14 amino acids. The CDR3 reads CASSAWIAQDGYTF. In nucleotides, the CDR3 is TGTGCCAGCAGTGCTTGGATAGCTCAAGATGGCTACACCTTC.

This clone was observed a few times. The gene calls are TRBV2 and TRBJ2-2; TRBD2 aligns across 9 bases. The V gene end was trimmed by 4 bases and the J gene end by 8 bases; junction bases not matched to a gene: 5. This CDR3 has 14 residues. CDR1 and CDR2 from the germline V gene are SNHLY and FYNNEI. CDR3 amino acids: CASSGTSVGGELFF. The DNA for the CDR3 is TGTGCCAGCAGTGGGACTAGCGTAGGGGGGGAGCTGTTTTTT.

This clone came up once. This chain uses TRBV9 with TRBJ2-7; possibly TRBD1 for D (6 bases). V gave up 4 bases and J gave up 7 bases, with 21 bases separating them. The V gene's germline CDR1 is SGDLS and CDR2 YYNGEE. The CDR3 sequence is 15 residues long. CDR3 protein: CASSPGDGSLWEQYF. CDR3 coding DNA: TGTGCCAGCAGCCCAGGGGACGGATCCCTTTGGGAGCAGTACTTC.

The chain is built from TRBV27 and TRBJ2-3; a weak D match, TRBD2 (5 bases). The CDR3 length is 14 residues. The ends were cut back, 4 bases at V and 0 bases at J, with 8 bases in the middle. Germline CDR1 and CDR2: MNHEY and SMNVEV (reference sequence). The CDR3 is CASSSGFSTDTQYF. CDR3 nucleotides: TGTGCCAGCAGTTCGGGGTTTAGCACAGATACGCAGTATTTT.